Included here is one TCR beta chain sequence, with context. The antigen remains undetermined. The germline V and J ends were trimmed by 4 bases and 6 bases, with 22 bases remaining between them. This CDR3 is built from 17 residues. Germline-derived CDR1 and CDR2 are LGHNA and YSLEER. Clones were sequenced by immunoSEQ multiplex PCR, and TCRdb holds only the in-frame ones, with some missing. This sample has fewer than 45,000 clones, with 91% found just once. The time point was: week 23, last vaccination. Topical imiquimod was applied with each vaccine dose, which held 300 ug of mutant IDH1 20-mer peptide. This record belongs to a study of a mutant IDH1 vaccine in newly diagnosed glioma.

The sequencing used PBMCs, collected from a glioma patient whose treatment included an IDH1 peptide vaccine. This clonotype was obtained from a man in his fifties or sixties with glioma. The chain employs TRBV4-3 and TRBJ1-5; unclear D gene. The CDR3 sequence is CASSPFREKRGGQPQHF. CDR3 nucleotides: TGCGCCAGCAGCCCCTTCCGGGAGAAGAGAGGTGGTCAGCCCCAGCATTTT.